The next 19 T cell receptor beta chains were all read from a single sample in a study of shared clonotypes between healthy human individuals. Naivety among CD8 cells was defined by CD45RO negativity and positive CCR7 selection, thereby excluding terminally differentiated effector memory CD45RA+ cells. Sequenced by immunoSEQ multiplex PCR; TCRdb stores in-frame clones only, minus some. This table holds around 2.1 million clones, about 93% found once. Sequences were obtained from naive CD8+ T cells from PBMCs. These receptors were obtained from a young man in good health. Some clones in this sample may be carry-over from other donors' samples.

This chain connects TRBV28 to TRBJ2-5; the D gene is possibly TRBD2 (5 bases). Germline values: CDR1 MDHEN, CDR2 SYDVKM. The CDR3 consists of 14 residues. Trimming took off 2 bases at V and 7 bases at J, with 14 bases between the two ends. In DNA form, the CDR3 reads TGTGCCAGCAGTTTACCCGGCCCGCTAGCGACCCAGTACTTC. As protein: CASSLPGPLATQYF.

J is TRBJ1-4 and V is TRBV11-2; possibly TRBD1 for D (5 bases). Trimming removed 6 bases at V and 5 bases at J, with 16 bases between. The CDR3 is 15 amino acids. Germline CDR1 reads SGHAT; CDR2 reads FQNNGV. Here the CDR3 reads CASRSRAASNEKLFF. The CDR3 nucleotides are TGTGCCAGCAGGTCCAGGGCAGCGTCAAATGAAAAACTGTTTTTT.

The V call is TRBV6-1, the J call TRBJ2-7, with 10 bases fitting TRBD2. Germline lookup yields CDR1 MNHNS and CDR2 SASEGT. The CDR3 length is 15 residues. Trimming removed 1 base from V and 4 bases from J; junction bases left unmatched: 4. The CDR3 region is CASSEGPSGSYEQYF. CDR3 sequence (DNA): TGTGCCAGCAGTGAAGGACCTAGCGGGAGTTACGAGCAGTACTTC.

This rearrangement joins TRBV10-3 to TRBJ1-1; D gene uncertain. CDR3 size: 12 residues. CDR1 is ENHRY and CDR2 is SYGVKD in the germline V gene. With 0 bases removed from V and 7 bases from J, the gap between germline ends came to 6 bases. The DNA of the CDR3 is TGTGCCATCAGTGAGTCGATAGGTGAAGCTTTCTTT. It is translated as CAISESIGEAFF.

V and J are TRBV4-2 and TRBJ2-3; 8 bases match TRBD2. The germline V gene has CDR1 LGHNA and CDR2 YNFKEQ. The CDR3 is 17 amino acids. V gave up 4 bases and J gave up 2 bases; unmatched junction bases: 11. CDR3: CASSRLGREEPTDTQYF. For the CDR3, the DNA is TGTGCCAGCAGCCGCCTAGGGCGGGAGGAACCCACAGATACGCAGTATTTT.

The chain is built from TRBV15 and TRBJ2-1; 11 nucleotides align to TRBD2. The CDR3 length is 16 residues. Germline values: CDR1 LNHNV, CDR2 YYDKDF (reference sequence). V trimming: 3 bases; J trimming: 6 bases; junction bases outside the gene matches: 7. DNA for the CDR3: TGTGCCACCAGCAGTACTAGCGGGAGCCCCCTCAATGAGCAGTTCTTC. It is translated as CATSSTSGSPLNEQFF.

This chain uses TRBV7-2 with TRBJ2-7; the D gene is possibly TRBD1 (5 bases). Germline V gene sequence: CDR1 SGHTA, CDR2 FQGNSA. Between the trimmed V and J ends, which lost 4 bases and 1 base, there was a span of 8 bases. CDR3 length equals 13 residues. In DNA, the CDR3 is TGTGCCAGCAGCTCCAGGGTTTCCTACGAGCAGTACTTC. This encodes CASSSRVSYEQYF.

Comments on this clone: Compared with germline, one end of the junction differs, possibly owing to a read error. V usage is TRBV18 and J usage is TRBJ1-5, with D perhaps matching TRBD1 (6 bases). In germline, CDR1 is KGHSH, CDR2 LQKENI. The CDR3 spans 16 residues. The CDR3, as DNA: TGTGCCAGCGCCCCTGGGGGAGGGGGTAGCGATCAGCCCCAGCATTTT. It specifies CASAPGGGGSDQPQHF.

The chain recombines TRBV7-9 with TRBJ1-2; 9 bases line up with TRBD1. The junction had 9 bases not matched to a gene; V was cut back by 5 bases and J by 2 bases. Germline V CDR1 and CDR2: SEHNR, FQNEAQ (reference sequence). The CDR3 covers 16 residues. The CDR3 nucleotides read TGTGCCAGCAGCCCACGGACAGGGGTGTTGAACTATGGCTACACCTTC. It is translated as CASSPRTGVLNYGYTF.

The gene calls are TRBV5-6 and TRBJ1-1; unclear D gene. CDR3 length equals 12 residues. The ends were cut back, 4 bases at V and 4 bases at J, with 8 bases in the middle. The germline CDR1 and CDR2 sequences are SGHDT and YYEEEE. DNA of the CDR3: TGTGCCAGCAGCGGGGTGGGCACTGAAGCTTTCTTT. Encoded protein: CASSGVGTEAFF.

The chain couples TRBV19 to TRBJ1-1; 7 positions match TRBD1. V shed 3 bases, J shed 0 bases, and the junction held 7 bases outside the gene matches. The CDR3 consists of 16 residues. Germline V gene sequence: CDR1 LNHDA, CDR2 SQIVND (reference sequence). The CDR3 protein is CASSIGRGLMNTEAFF. The CDR3 DNA is TGTGCCAGTAGTATTGGAAGGGGGCTTATGAACACTGAAGCTTTCTTT.

The chain links TRBV6-5 to TRBJ1-1, with TRBD1 identical over 10 bases. CDR3 size: 15 residues. Looked up from germline, CDR1 is MNHEY and CDR2 is SVGAGI. V gave up 2 bases and J gave up 2 bases; unmatched junction bases: 2. CDR3 in amino acids: CASSYRDRGNTEAFF. In nucleotides, the CDR3 is TGTGCCAGCAGTTACAGGGACAGGGGAAACACTGAAGCTTTCTTT.

The chain is built from TRBV4-3 and TRBJ2-1; D is ambiguous. V gave up 0 bases and J gave up 8 bases, with 5 bases separating them. The CDR3 is 12 residues long. Per the germline V gene, CDR1 is LGHNA and CDR2 is YSLEER. CDR3 region: CASSQEGYEQFF. The CDR3 DNA reads as TGCGCCAGCAGCCAAGAAGGGTATGAGCAGTTCTTC.

The V gene is TRBV27, the J gene TRBJ2-7; the D gene is possibly TRBD1 (5 bases). This CDR3 has 14 amino acids. Trimming pared 8 bases from V and 3 bases from J, leaving 17 bases between. Germline values: CDR1 MNHEY, CDR2 SMNVEV (reference sequence). The CDR3 region is CASSNLDSLYEQYF. CDR3 coding DNA: TGTGCCAGCTCGAATCTCGACAGCCTCTACGAGCAGTACTTC.

This chain joins TRBV6-6 and TRBJ2-2, with a tentative D call TRBD2 (6 bases). V was cut by 5 bases and J by 0 bases, with 13 bases left in between. CDR1 and CDR2 from the germline V gene are MNHNY and SVGAGI (reference sequence). This CDR3 is 16 amino acids long. The CDR3: CASSPLGGANTGELFF. CDR3 DNA sequence: TGTGCCAGCAGTCCCTTGGGGGGTGCGAACACCGGGGAGCTGTTTTTT.

This clone was detected only once. This chain joins TRBV7-6 and TRBJ2-5, with 10 positions matching TRBD1. Germline V gene lookup returns CDR1 SGHVS and CDR2 FNYEAQ. With 4 bases clipped from V and 5 bases from J, the junction kept 7 bases outside the gene matches. The CDR3 length is 15 residues. CDR3 DNA sequence: TGTGCCAGCAGCTCCAGACAGGGGGCAGTGGAGACCCAGTACTTC. This gives the protein CASSSRQGAVETQYF.

This clone was picked up one time. The rearrangement joins TRBV10-3 to TRBJ1-1, with D possibly being TRBD1 (6 bases). This CDR3 comprises 16 residues. Trimming shortened V by 6 bases and J by 3 bases, and 20 bases separated the two germline ends. Germline values: CDR1 ENHRY, CDR2 SYGVKD. Here the CDR3 DNA reads TGTGCCATCAGGAGGGGGATGGACCGGGAGGACACTGAAGCTTTCTTT. Translation: CAIRRGMDREDTEAFF.

The chain joins TRBV9 to TRBJ2-2; 9 nucleotides line up with TRBD1. V was pared by 2 bases and J by 6 bases, with 11 bases of the junction left unmatched. Germline V gene sequence: CDR1 SGDLS, CDR2 YYNGEE. This CDR3 contains 17 residues. CDR3 in DNA: TGTGCCAGCAGCGTGGCGCGGGACAGGGTGGGTTCCGGGGAGCTGTTTTTT. It encodes CASSVARDRVGSGELFF.

This chain links TRBV25-1 with TRBJ1-5; TRBD1 is a possible D gene (5 bases). This CDR3 region has 13 residues. Trimming took 5 bases from V and 3 from J, leaving 8 bases between them. Germline CDR1 and CDR2: MGHDK and SYGVNS. The CDR3 spells CASSKGDNQPQHF. CDR3 bases: TGTGCCAGCAGTAAAGGGGACAATCAGCCCCAGCATTTT.